The clone carrying this T cell receptor beta chain showed up just a few times. This sample stems from a study of memory CD4+ T cells and cytomegalovirus serostatus. The sort gate was single viable CD3+CD4+CD8-CD45RO+ cells for memory CD4+ T cells. Losses at the gene ends were 0 bases for V and 4 bases for J; bases not matched to a gene: 6. The CDR3 has 15 amino acids. Germline CDR1 and CDR2: SGDLS and YYNGEE. Some clones are missing from TCRdb's copy, which holds only in-frame ones; the method was immunoSEQ multiplex PCR. The table shows 55,000 to 65,000 clones, with 82% occurring only once. This TCR derives from an adult in good health and CMV-seronegative. Some clones in this sample may be carry-over from other donors' samples. Material: memory CD4+ T cells from blood. This rearrangement joins TRBV9 to TRBJ1-2, with 7 bases aligning to TRBD1. Here the CDR3 reads CASSVGGDRVYGYTF. For the CDR3, the DNA is TGTGCCAGCAGCGTAGGAGGAGACAGGGTCTATGGCTACACCTTC.